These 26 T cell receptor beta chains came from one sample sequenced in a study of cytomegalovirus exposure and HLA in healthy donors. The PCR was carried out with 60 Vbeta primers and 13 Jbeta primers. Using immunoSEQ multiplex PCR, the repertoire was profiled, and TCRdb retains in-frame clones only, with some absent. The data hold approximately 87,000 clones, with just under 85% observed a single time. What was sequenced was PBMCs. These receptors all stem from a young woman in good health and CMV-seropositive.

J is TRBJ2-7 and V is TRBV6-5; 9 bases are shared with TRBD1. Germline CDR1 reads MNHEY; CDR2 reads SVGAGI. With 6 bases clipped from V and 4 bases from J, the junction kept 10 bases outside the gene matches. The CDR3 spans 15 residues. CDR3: CASRNLPGQGYEQYF. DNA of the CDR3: TGTGCCAGCAGGAACTTACCGGGACAGGGTTACGAGCAGTACTTC.

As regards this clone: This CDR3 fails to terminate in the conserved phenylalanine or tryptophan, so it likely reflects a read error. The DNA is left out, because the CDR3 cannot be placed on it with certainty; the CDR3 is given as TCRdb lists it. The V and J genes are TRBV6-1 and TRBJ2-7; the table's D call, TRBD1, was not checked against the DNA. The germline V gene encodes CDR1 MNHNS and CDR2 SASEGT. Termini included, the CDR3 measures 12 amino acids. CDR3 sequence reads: CASSDGTVTLRS.

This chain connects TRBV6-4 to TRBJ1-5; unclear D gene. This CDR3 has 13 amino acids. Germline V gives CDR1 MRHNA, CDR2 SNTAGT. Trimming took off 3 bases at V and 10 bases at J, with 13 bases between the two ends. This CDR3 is CASSESRRGPQHF. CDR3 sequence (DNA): TGTGCCAGCAGTGAAAGCAGGCGTGGCCCCCAGCATTTT.

CDR3 region: CASPPPGHPRDGYTF. The CDR3 nucleotides are TGTGCCAGCCCACCACCGGGACACCCTAGGGATGGCTACACCTTC. The chain carries TRBV7-9 and TRBJ1-2; perhaps TRBD1 as D (6 bases). CDR1 SEHNR and CDR2 FQNEAQ come from the germline V gene (reference sequence). The CDR3 runs to 15 residues. Trimming shortened V by 8 bases and J by 6 bases, and 22 bases separated the two germline ends.

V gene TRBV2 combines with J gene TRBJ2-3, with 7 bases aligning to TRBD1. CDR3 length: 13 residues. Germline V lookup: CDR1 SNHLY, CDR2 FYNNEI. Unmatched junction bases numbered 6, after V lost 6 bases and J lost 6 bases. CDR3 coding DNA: TGTGCCAGCAGGACAGGGCCATGGGATACGCAGTATTTT. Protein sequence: CASRTGPWDTQYF.

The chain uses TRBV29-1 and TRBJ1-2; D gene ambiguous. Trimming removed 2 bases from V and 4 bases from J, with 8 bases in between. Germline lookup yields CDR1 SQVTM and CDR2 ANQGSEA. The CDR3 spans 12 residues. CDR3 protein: CSVEHTSYGYTF. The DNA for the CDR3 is TGCAGCGTTGAACACACTAGCTATGGCTACACCTTC.

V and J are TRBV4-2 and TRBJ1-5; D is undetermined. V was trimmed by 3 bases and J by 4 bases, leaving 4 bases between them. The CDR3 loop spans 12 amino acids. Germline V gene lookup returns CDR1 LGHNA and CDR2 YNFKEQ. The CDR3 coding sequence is TGTGCCAGCAGCCACACTAATCAGCCCCAGCATTTT. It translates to CASSHTNQPQHF.

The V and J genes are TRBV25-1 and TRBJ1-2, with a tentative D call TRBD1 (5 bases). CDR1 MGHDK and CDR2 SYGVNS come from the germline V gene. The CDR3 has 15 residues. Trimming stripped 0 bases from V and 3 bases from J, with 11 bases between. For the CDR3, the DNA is TGTGCCAGCAGTGAATATTCAACAGGCGACTATGGCTACACCTTC. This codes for CASSEYSTGDYGYTF.

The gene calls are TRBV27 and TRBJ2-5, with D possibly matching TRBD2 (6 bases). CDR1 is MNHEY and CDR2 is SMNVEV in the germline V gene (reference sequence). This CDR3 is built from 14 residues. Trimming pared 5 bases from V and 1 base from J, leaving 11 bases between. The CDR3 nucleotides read TGTGCCAGCAGTAGCGGGTATCGCCAAGAGACCCAGTACTTC. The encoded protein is CASSSGYRQETQYF.

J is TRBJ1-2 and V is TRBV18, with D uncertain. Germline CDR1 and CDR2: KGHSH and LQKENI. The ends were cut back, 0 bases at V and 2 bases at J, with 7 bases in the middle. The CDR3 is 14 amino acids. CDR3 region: CASSPPSLNYGYTF. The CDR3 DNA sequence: TGTGCCAGCTCACCACCGTCCCTAAACTATGGCTACACCTTC. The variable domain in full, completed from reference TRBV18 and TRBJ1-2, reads NAGVMQNPRHLVRRRGQEARLRCSPMKGHSHVYWYRQLPEEGLKFMVYLQKENIIDESGMPKERFSAEFPKEGPSILRIQQVVRGDSAAYFCASSPPSLNYGYTFGSGTRLTVV.

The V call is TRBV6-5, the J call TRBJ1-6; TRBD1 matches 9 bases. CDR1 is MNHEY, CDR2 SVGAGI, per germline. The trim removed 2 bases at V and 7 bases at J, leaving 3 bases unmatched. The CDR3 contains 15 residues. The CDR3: CASSYEQGANSPLHF. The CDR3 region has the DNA TGTGCCAGCAGTTACGAACAGGGGGCGAATTCACCCCTCCACTTT.

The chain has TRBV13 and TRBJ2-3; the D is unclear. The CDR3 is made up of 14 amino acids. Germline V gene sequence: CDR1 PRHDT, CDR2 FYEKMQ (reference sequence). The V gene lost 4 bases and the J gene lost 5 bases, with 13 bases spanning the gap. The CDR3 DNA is TGTGCCAGCAGCTCCGATGGGCGTAAAGATACGCAGTATTTT. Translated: CASSSDGRKDTQYF.

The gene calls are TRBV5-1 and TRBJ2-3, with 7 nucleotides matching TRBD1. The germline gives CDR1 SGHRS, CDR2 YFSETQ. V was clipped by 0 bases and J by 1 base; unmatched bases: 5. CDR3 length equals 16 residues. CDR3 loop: CASSLETGSGTDTQYF. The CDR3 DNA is TGCGCCAGCAGCTTGGAGACAGGGAGCGGCACAGATACGCAGTATTTT.

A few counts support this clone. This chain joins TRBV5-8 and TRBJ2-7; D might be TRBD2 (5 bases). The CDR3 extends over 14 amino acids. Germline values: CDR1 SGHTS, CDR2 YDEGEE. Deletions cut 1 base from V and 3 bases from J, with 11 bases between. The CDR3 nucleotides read TGTGCCAGCAGCTTGTTTCCGGGATACTACGAGCAGTACTTC. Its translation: CASSLFPGYYEQYF.

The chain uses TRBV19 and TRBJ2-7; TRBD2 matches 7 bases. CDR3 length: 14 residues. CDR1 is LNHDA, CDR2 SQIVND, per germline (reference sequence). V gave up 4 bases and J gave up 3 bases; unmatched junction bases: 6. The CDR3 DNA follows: TGTGCCAGTAGTAGCGGGGGAGAAAACTACGAGCAGTACTTC. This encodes CASSSGGENYEQYF.

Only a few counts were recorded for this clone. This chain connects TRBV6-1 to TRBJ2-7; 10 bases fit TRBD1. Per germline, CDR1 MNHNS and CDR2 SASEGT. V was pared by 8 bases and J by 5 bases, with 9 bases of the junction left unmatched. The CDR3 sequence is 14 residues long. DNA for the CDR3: TGTGCCAGCGCTCCGGGACAGGGGTCCCACGAGCAGTACTTC. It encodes CASAPGQGSHEQYF.

CDR3 nucleotides: TGTGCCAGCAGCGTAGGGTTCCCCAAGTCAGGCGAAAAACTGTTTTTT. Amino acids: CASSVGFPKSGEKLFF. The V gene is TRBV9, the J gene TRBJ1-4; no definite D call. CDR1 SGDLS and CDR2 YYNGEE come from the germline V gene. The CDR3 extends over 16 amino acids. The V end lost 0 bases, the J end lost 8 bases, and 17 bases lay between the germline ends.

In nucleotides, the CDR3 is TGTGCCTGGAGTGTTCCAGGGACTAACTATGGCTACACCTTC. It is translated as CAWSVPGTNYGYTF. J is TRBJ1-2 and V is TRBV30, with TRBD1 as a possible D gene (5 bases). This CDR3 has 14 amino acids. Germline CDR1 and CDR2: GTSNPN and SVGIG (reference sequence). V shed 0 bases and J shed 0 bases, with 8 bases lying between them.

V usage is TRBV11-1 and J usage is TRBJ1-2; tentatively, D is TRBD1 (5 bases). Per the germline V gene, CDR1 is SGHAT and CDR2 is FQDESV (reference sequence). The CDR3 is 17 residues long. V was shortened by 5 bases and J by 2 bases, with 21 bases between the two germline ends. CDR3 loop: CASSIDHQTVLNYGYTF. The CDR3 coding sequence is TGTGCCAGCAGCATAGACCATCAGACAGTTCTCAACTATGGCTACACCTTC.

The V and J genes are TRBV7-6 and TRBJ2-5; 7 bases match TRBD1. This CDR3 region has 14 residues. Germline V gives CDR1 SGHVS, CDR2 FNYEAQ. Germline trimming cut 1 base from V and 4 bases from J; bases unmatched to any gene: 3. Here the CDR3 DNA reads TGTGCCAGCAGCTTAGTATCAGGGGGAGAGACCCAGTACTTC. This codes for CASSLVSGGETQYF.

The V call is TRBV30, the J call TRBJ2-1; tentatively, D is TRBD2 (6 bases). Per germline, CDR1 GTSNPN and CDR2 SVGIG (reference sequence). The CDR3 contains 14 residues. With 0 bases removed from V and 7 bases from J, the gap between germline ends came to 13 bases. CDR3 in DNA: TGTGCCTGGAGTGTCCTGACTAGAAATAATGAGCAGTTCTTC. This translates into CAWSVLTRNNEQFF.

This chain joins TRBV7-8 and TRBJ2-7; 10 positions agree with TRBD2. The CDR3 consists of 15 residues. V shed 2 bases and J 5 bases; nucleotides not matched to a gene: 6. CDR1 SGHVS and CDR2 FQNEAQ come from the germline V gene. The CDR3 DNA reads TGTGCCAGCAGCTTACGGCCTAGCGGGGGCAACGAGCAGTACTTC. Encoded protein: CASSLRPSGGNEQYF.

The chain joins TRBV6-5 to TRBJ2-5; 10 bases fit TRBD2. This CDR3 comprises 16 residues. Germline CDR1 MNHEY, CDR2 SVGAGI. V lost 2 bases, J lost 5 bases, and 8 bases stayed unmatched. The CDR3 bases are TGTGCCAGCAGTTACGCGGCTAGCGGGGGCCCCGAGACCCAGTACTTC. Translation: CASSYAASGGPETQYF.

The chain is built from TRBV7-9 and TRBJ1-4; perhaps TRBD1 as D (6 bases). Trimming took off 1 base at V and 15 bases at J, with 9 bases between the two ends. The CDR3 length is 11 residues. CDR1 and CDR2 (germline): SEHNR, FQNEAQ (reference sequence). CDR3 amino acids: CASSLGQEVFF. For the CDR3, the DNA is TGTGCCAGCAGCTTAGGACAGGAGGTGTTTTTT.

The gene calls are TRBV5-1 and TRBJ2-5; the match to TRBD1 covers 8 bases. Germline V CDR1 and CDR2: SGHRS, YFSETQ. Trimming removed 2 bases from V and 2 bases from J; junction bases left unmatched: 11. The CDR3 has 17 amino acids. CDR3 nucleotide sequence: TGCGCCAGCAGCTTTAACCGGACAGGGATAACACAAGAGACCCAGTACTTC. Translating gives CASSFNRTGITQETQYF.

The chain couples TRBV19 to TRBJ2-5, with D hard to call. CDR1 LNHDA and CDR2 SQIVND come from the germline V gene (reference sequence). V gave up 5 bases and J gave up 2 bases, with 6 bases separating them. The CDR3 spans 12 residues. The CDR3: CASSRVQETQYF. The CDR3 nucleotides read TGTGCCAGTAGTCGGGTACAAGAGACCCAGTACTTC.